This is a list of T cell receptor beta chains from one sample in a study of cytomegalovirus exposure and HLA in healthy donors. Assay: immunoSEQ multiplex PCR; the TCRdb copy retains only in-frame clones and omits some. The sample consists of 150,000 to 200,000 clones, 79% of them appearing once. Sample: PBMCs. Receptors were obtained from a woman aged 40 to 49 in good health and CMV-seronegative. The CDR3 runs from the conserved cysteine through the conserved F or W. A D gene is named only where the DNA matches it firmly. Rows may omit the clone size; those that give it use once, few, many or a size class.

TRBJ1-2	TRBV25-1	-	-	TGTGCCAGCAGTGAAGAGGGGGGGGTTAATCCTAACTATGGCTACACCTTC	CASSEEGGVNPNYGYTF
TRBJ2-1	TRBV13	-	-	TGTGCCAGCAGCGCCGGGGGCGGGAGAGGGTACAATGAGCAGTTCTTC	CASSAGGGRGYNEQFF
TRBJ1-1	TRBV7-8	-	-	TGTGCCAGCAGCTTAGTGGGGGGGCCCATGAACACTGAAGCTTTCTTT	CASSLVGGPMNTEAFF
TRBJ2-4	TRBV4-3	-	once	TGCGCCAGCAGCCAAGATTTAGCATGGTTCGAAGCCAAAAACATTCAGTACTTC	CASSQDLAWFEAKNIQYF
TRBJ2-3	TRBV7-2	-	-	TGTGCCAGCAGCCAGCTAGGAGAGGATACGCAGTATTTT	CASSQLGEDTQYF
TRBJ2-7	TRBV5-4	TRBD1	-	TGTGCCAGCACCATGACAGGGTTATACGAGCAGTACTTC	CASTMTGLYEQYF
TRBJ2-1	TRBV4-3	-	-	TGCGCCAGCAGCCAGGAGGGACGGGGCCATGAGCAGTTCTTC	CASSQEGRGHEQFF
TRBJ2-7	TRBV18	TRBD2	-	TGTGCCAGCTCACTACCCCCTCCGGGACTAGCGGGAGTGTACGAGCAGTACTTC	CASSLPPPGLAGVYEQYF
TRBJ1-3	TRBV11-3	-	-	TGTGCCAGCAGCCGTACAGACTCTGGAAACACCATATATTTT	CASSRTDSGNTIYF
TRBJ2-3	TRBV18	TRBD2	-	TGTGCCAGCTCACCCCTAGCGGGAGGTTGGACAGATACGCAGTATTTT	CASSPLAGGWTDTQYF
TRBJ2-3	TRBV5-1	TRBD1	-	TGCGCCAGCACGGACAGGGGCGCAGATACGCAGTATTTT	CASTDRGADTQYF
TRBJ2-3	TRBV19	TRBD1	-	TGTGCCAGTAGTTCAACCCCGGGACAGGGGACAGATACGCAGTATTTT	CASSSTPGQGTDTQYF
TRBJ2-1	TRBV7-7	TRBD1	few	TGTGCTAGCAGCTTAACGCCCGGGACAGGGGATGAGCAGTTCTTC	CASSLTPGTGDEQFF
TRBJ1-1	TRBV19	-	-	TGTGCCAGTATCCAGGGAACGAACACTGAAGCTTTCTTT	CASIQGTNTEAFF
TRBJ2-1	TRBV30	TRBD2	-	TGTGCCTGCCGCGGACTAGCGGGAGTCAATGAGCAGTTCTTC	CACRGLAGVNEQFF
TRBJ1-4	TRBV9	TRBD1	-	TGTGCCAGCAGCGTAAGGACAGGGGGGAATGAAAAACTGTTTTTT	CASSVRTGGNEKLFF
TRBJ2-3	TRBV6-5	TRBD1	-	TGTGCCAGCAGTCCGGGACAGGGTACAGATACGCAGTATTTT	CASSPGQGTDTQYF
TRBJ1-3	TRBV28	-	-	TGTGCCAGCAGCCGACAGAACCTTAAATTGGGGAACACCATATATTTT	CASSRQNLKLGNTIYF
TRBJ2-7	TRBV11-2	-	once	TGTGCCAGCAGCTTTGTATACGAGCAGTACTTC	CASSFVYEQYF
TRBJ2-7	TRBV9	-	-	TGTGCCAGCAGCGTAGCTACAGTCTCAGTATTCGAGCAGTACTTC	CASSVATVSVFEQYF
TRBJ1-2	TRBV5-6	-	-	TGTGCCAGCAGATATACAGGGAGCTATGGCTACACCTTC	CASRYTGSYGYTF
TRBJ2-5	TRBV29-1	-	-	TGCAGCGCCTCCAGGGGCAGGGCCAGGGAGACCCAGTACTTC	CSASRGRARETQYF
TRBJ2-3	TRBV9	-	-	TGTGCCAGCAGCGTCCAGGTTATGACGGGAGATGTTGTAGATACGCAGTATTTT	CASSVQVMTGDVVDTQYF
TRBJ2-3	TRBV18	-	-	TGTGCCAGCTCACCACCTGGGACTGCTAGGACCACAGATACGCAGTATTTT	CASSPPGTARTTDTQYF
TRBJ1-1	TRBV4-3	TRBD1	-	TGCGCCAGCAGCCACGACAGGGTTTCTGAAGCTTTCTTT	CASSHDRVSEAFF
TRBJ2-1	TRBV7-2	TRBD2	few	TGTGCCAGCAGCCCCCCCAGGCGGGAGAGTGAGCAGTTCTTC	CASSPPRRESEQFF
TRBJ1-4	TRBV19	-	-	TGTGCCAGTGGTCAACTGTCCTCCCGGAGTGAAAAACTGTTTTTT	CASGQLSSRSEKLFF
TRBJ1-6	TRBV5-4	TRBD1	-	TGTGCCAGCAGCCCCGGACAGGGAAGCTTGATAGGTTCACCCCTCCACTTT	CASSPGQGSLIGSPLHF
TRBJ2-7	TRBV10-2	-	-	TGCGCCAGCAGCGGAGGGGTCTTGAGCGAGCAGTACTTC	CASSGGVLSEQYF
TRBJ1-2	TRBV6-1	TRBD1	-	TGTGCCAGCACTCAGGGGGCGTCATATGGCTACACCTTC	CASTQGASYGYTF
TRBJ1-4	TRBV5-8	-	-	TGTGCCAGCAGACCAGGGGTCGGGGAAAAACTGTTTTTT	CASRPGVGEKLFF
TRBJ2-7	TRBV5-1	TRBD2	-	TGCGCCAGCAGCTTGGTTAGCGGGGGCTACGAGCAGTACTTC	CASSLVSGGYEQYF
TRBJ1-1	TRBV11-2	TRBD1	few	TGTGCCAGCAGCTTGGGACAGGGGGCGGGAGGGCACACTGAAGCTTTCTTT	CASSLGQGAGGHTEAFF
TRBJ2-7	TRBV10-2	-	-	TGCGCCAGCAGTCCTGCCTACGAGCAGTACTTC	CASSPAYEQYF
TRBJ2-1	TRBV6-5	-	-	TGTGCCAGCAGTGGCGGGACCCAATACAATGAGCAGTTCTTC	CASSGGTQYNEQFF
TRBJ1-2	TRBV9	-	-	TGTGCCAGCAGCGAGCCCCTCGATGGCTACACCTTC	CASSEPLDGYTF
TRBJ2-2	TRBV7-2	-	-	TGTGCCAGCAGCCTAGGACAGACGAACACCGGGGAGCTGTTTTTT	CASSLGQTNTGELFF